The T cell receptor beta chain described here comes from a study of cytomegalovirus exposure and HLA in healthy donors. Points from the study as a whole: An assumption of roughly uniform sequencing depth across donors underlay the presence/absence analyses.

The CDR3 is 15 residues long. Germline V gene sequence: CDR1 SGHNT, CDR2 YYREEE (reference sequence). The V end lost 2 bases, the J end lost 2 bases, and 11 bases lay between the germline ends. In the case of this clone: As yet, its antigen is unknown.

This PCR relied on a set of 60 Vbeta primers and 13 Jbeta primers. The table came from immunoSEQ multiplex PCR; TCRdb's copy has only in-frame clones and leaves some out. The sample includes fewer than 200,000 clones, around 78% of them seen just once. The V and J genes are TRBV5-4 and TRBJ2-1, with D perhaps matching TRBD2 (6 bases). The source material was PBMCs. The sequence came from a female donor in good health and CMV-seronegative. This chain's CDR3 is CASSFGRKTYNEQFF. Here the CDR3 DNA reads TGTGCCAGCAGCTTTGGGAGGAAGACCTACAATGAGCAGTTCTTC. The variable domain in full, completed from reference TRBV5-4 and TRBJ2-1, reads ETGVTQSPTHLIKTRGQQVTLRCSSQSGHNTVSWYQQALGQGPQFIFQYYREEENGRGNFPPRFSGLQFPNYSSELNVNALELDDSALYLCASSFGRKTYNEQFFGPGTRLTVL.